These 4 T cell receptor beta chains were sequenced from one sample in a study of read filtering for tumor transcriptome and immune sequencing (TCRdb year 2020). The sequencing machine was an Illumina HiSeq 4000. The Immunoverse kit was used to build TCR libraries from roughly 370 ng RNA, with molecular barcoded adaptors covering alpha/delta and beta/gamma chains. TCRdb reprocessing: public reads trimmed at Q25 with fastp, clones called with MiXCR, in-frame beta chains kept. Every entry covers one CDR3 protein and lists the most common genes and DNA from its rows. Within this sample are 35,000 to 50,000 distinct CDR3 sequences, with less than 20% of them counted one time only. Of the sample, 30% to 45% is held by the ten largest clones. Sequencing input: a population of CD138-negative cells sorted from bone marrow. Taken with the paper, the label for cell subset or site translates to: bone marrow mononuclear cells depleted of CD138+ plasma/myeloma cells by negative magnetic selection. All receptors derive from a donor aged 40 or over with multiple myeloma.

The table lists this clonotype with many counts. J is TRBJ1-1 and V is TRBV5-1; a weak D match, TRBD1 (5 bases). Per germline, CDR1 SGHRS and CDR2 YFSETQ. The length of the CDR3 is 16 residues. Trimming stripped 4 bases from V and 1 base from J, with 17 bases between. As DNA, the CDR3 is TGCGCCAGCAGCCAGGGTAGTCTGGGAAGGAACACTGAAGCTTTCTTT. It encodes CASSQGSLGRNTEAFF.

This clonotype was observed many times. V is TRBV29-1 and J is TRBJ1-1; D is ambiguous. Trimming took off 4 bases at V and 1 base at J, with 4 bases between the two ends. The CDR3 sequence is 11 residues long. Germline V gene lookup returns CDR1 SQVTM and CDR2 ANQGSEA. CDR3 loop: CSVVENTEAFF. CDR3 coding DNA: TGCAGCGTTGTGGAGAACACTGAAGCTTTCTTT.

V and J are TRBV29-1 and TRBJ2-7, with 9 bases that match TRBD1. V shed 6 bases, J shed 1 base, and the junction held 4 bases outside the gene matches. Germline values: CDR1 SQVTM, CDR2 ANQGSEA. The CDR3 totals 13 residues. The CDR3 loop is CSVRTGVSYEQYF. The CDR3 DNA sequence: TGCAGCGTACGGACAGGGGTATCCTACGAGCAGTACTTC.

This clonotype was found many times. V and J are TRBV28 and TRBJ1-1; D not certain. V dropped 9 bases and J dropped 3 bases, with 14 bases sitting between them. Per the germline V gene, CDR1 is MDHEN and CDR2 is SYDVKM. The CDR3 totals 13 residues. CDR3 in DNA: TGTGCCAGTAGAACCGAGGTAGACACTGAAGCTTTCTTT. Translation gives CASRTEVDTEAFF.